A single sample is the source of the 3 T cell receptor beta chains below, sequenced in a study of T cells of healthy individuals. TCRdb independently ran MiXCR on the 5' RACE reads; one entry per CDR3 protein. The data contain more than 60,000 distinct CDR3 sequences, about a sixth of them singletons. The source of these receptors is a human donor in good health.

The table lists this clonotype with many counts. This sequence joins TRBV6-5 and TRBJ2-5, with TRBD2 identical over 14 bases. CDR1 is MNHEY, CDR2 SVGAGI, per germline. Trimming cost V 5 bases and J 4 bases; bases outside gene matches: 6. The CDR3 is 16 residues long. In nucleotides, the CDR3 is TGTGCCAGCAGTCAGGGACTAGCGGGAGTATTAGAGACCCAGTACTTC. This gives the protein CASSQGLAGVLETQYF.

The chain combines TRBV2 with TRBJ2-3, with 9 bases matching TRBD2. There are 18 residues in the CDR3. CDR1 is SNHLY, CDR2 FYNNEI, per germline. The V segment lost 4 bases and the J segment 0 bases; nucleotides outside the gene matches: 11. CDR3 bases: TGTGCCAGCAGTGGGGAGGATAGCGGGAGCACTAGCACAGATACGCAGTATTTT. Translation gives CASSGEDSGSTSTDTQYF.

This clonotype was counted at least ten times. The rearrangement joins TRBV4-1 to TRBJ1-6; no reliable D call. The CDR3 extends over 17 amino acids. V dropped 4 bases and J dropped 0 bases, with 13 bases sitting between them. Germline loops: CDR1 MGHRA, CDR2 YSYEKL. This CDR3 is CASSPLTASSYNSPLHF. CDR3 in DNA: TGCGCCAGCAGCCCATTGACGGCTAGCTCCTATAATTCACCCCTCCACTTT.